This TCR beta chain was sequenced in a study of blood T cell repertoires in COVID-19. Study background: Samples came from the United States, Italy and Spain, spanning acute and convalescent COVID-19. T cells, B-cell-depleted T cells, or PBMCs provided the cDNA or gDNA that served as material.

This clone appeared once. CDR1 is WNHNN and CDR2 is SYGVQD in the germline V gene (reference sequence). CDR3 size: 19 residues. The germline V and J ends were trimmed by 4 bases and 2 bases, with 23 bases remaining between them. Per the original methods: Amplification of reference gene primers provided the estimated nucleated cell counts. Measured with immunoSEQ multiplex PCR; TCRdb has only the in-frame clones, and not every one. V and J calls and clone size follow that table, whereas D and trimming were derived from the DNA. This table holds about 49,000 clones, more than 85% found once. The sequenced sample consisted of peripheral blood. The receptor was derived from a man aged 55 to 69 with COVID-19, enrolled during active disease. The V and J genes are TRBV10-1 and TRBJ2-2, with D possibly matching TRBD2 (7 bases). In DNA, the CDR3 is TGCGCCAGCAGTGGCGGGGGCCAACGACAGGTCTTCAACACCGGGGAGCTGTTTTTT. Its translation: CASSGGGQRQVFNTGELFF.